This T cell receptor beta chain was sequenced for a study of T cell responses to AZD1222 COVID-19 vaccine. There are 14 residues in the CDR3. Trimming took 5 bases from V and 8 from J; bases not matched to a gene: 12. CDR1 GTSNPN and CDR2 SVGIG come from the germline V gene (reference sequence). Remarks on this clone: Its antigen remains unknown.

Study-level results: Across spike, vaccine-associated CD4 TCRs were found, dominant at 160-218 and 743-854. As reported, nearly half of all spike-specific TCRs target variant regions that are unmutated. It should be noted that donors were predominantly white British and more often female, and clonal diversity was possibly underestimated.

The table came from immunoSEQ multiplex PCR; TCRdb's copy has only in-frame clones and leaves some out. The sample table sets out about 140,000 clones. The chain carries TRBV30 and TRBJ1-2; 9 positions agree with TRBD1. This clonotype was obtained from an adult in good health. Source material: peripheral blood. In nucleotides, the CDR3 is TGTGCCTGGGGTATCGCCGGGACAGGGAGCGGCTACACCTTC. Its translation is CAWGIAGTGSGYTF.